The 29 T cell receptor beta chains presented below share a single source sample, sequenced in a study of T-cell memory formation after mild COVID-19. Each CDR3 protein is one row after TCRdb ran MiXCR on the 5' RACE reads. The data hold fewer than 150,000 distinct CDR3 sequences, with about 17% observed a single time. Input material: PBMCs or a T cell subset sorted from them (not recorded which). The receptor source for this set is a man younger than 30 who had mild COVID-19 (a few samples of this study predate the infection). Cell type and time point are not known.

This clonotype was detected a few times. The V and J genes are TRBV12-3 or TRBV12-4 and TRBJ1-1, with D possibly being TRBD1 (5 bases). CDR3 length: 15 amino acids. V lost 5 bases, J lost 2 bases, and 15 bases lay in between. The CDR3 DNA reads as TGTGCCAGCAGTAAGGGGCAAGGAGGAAACACTGAAGCTTTCTTT. Amino acid sequence: CASSKGQGGNTEAFF.

The chain is built from TRBV7-3 and TRBJ2-2; D is unresolved. CDR1 is SGHTA, CDR2 FQGTGA, per germline. CDR3 length equals 13 residues. V lost 4 bases and J 9 bases, leaving 12 bases between the germline ends. CDR3 nucleotide sequence: TGTGCCAGCAGCTACCCGGACGTCCGGGAGCTGTTTTTT. It codes for CASSYPDVRELFF. Combining the CDR3 with reference TRBV7-3 and TRBJ2-2 gives the whole variable domain GAGVSQTPSNKVTEKGKYVELRCDPISGHTALYWYRQSLGQGPEFLIYFQGTGAADDSGLPNDRFFAVRPEGSVSTLKIQRTERGDSAVYLCASSYPDVRELFFGEGSRLTVL.

The chain recombines TRBV7-2 with TRBJ1-5; 8 bases match TRBD1. After removal of 5 bases from V and 6 bases from J, the junction contained 12 bases not matched to a gene. Germline CDR1 SGHTA, CDR2 FQGNSA. The CDR3 sequence is 16 residues long. The CDR3 sequence: CASSPGAGGGGQPQHF. CDR3 nucleotides: TGTGCCAGCAGCCCCGGGGCAGGGGGCGGAGGTCAGCCCCAGCATTTT.

CDR3 sequence: CASSPGLTAYGYTF. The DNA for the CDR3 is TGTGCCAGCAGCCCGGGCCTAACAGCCTATGGCTACACCTTC. The V gene is TRBV7-8, the J gene TRBJ1-2, with D uncertain. This CDR3 has 14 amino acids. CDR1 and CDR2 (germline): SGHVS, FQNEAQ. The germline V and J ends were trimmed by 5 bases and 4 bases, with 14 bases remaining between them.

V and J are TRBV4-3 and TRBJ1-2; the match to TRBD1 covers 7 bases. The germline V gene has CDR1 LGHNA and CDR2 YSLEER. The length of the CDR3 is 14 residues. V lost 3 bases, J lost 1 base, and 2 bases stayed unmatched. The CDR3 DNA reads as TGCGCCAGCAGCCAGGACAGGAATAACTATGGCTACACCTTC. Protein sequence: CASSQDRNNYGYTF.

The chain employs TRBV18 and TRBJ2-7; no definite D call. V shed 4 bases and J shed 3 bases, with 13 bases lying between them. The CDR3 has 14 amino acids. CDR1 and CDR2 (germline): KGHSH, LQKENI. CDR3 sequence: CASSLTRANYEQYF. Written as DNA, the CDR3 is TGTGCCAGCTCACTCACAAGAGCCAACTACGAGCAGTACTTC. The full variable domain, in which reference TRBV18 and TRBJ2-7 provide the parts outside the CDR3, is NAGVMQNPRHLVRRRGQEARLRCSPMKGHSHVYWYRQLPEEGLKFMVYLQKENIIDESGMPKERFSAEFPKEGPSILRIQQVVRGDSAAYFCASSLTRANYEQYFGPGTRLTVT.

The table lists this clonotype with a few counts. The chain combines TRBV20-1 with TRBJ2-3, with D maybe TRBD2 (7 bases). CDR1 DFQATT and CDR2 SNEGSKA come from the germline V gene (reference sequence). The CDR3 contains 16 residues. Trimming removed 0 bases at V and 3 bases at J, with 16 bases between. CDR3 coding DNA: TGCAGTGCTAGAGACCCCCGGGGGGCTCGGACAGATACGCAGTATTTT. It yields the protein CSARDPRGARTDTQYF.

V is TRBV6-5 and J is TRBJ2-1; tentatively, D is TRBD1 (5 bases). The CDR3 spans 15 residues. V dropped 7 bases and J dropped 0 bases, with 13 bases sitting between them. The germline V gene has CDR1 MNHEY and CDR2 SVGAGI. CDR3 sequence (DNA): TGTGCCAGCACCCCCGTGGGGCGCTCCTACAATGAGCAGTTCTTC. The encoded protein is CASTPVGRSYNEQFF.

This clonotype came up a few times. This sequence joins TRBV20-1 and TRBJ2-3; D is perhaps TRBD2 (6 bases). The CDR3 is 16 amino acids. Germline lookup yields CDR1 DFQATT and CDR2 SNEGSKA (reference sequence). The germline V and J ends were trimmed by 5 bases and 1 base, with 19 bases remaining between them. CDR3 amino acids: CSADPVVGGGTDTQYF. The CDR3 nucleotides are TGCAGTGCTGACCCGGTCGTGGGCGGGGGCACAGATACGCAGTATTTT.

This clonotype was counted only a few times. As DNA, the CDR3 is TGTGCCAGCAGCCCGGCGACAGCACGCACAGATACGCAGTATTTT. As protein: CASSPATARTDTQYF. The chain joins TRBV5-4 to TRBJ2-3, with D perhaps matching TRBD1 (5 bases). The CDR3 is 15 residues long. Trimming took off 4 bases at V and 1 base at J, with 13 bases between the two ends. Germline loops: CDR1 SGHNT, CDR2 YYREEE (reference sequence). Combining the CDR3 with reference TRBV5-4 and TRBJ2-3 gives the whole variable domain ETGVTQSPTHLIKTRGQQVTLRCSSQSGHNTVSWYQQALGQGPQFIFQYYREEENGRGNFPPRFSGLQFPNYSSELNVNALELDDSALYLCASSPATARTDTQYFGPGTRLTVL.

The chain joins TRBV28 to TRBJ2-5, with D hard to call. Looked up from germline, CDR1 is MDHEN and CDR2 is SYDVKM. The V and J ends lost 3 bases and 4 bases respectively, with 9 bases between them. This CDR3 is 13 amino acids long. CDR3 DNA sequence: TGTGCCAGCAGTTTTTGCATTATAGAGACCCAGTACTTC. Encoded protein: CASSFCIIETQYF.

This clonotype is categorized as medium-sized (0.01 to 0.1%). This chain joins TRBV5-1 and TRBJ2-1; TRBD1 is a possible D gene (5 bases). Trimming stripped 2 bases from V and 6 bases from J, with 21 bases between. The CDR3 is 17 residues long. Germline V lookup: CDR1 SGHRS, CDR2 YFSETQ. In DNA form, the CDR3 reads TGCGCCAGCAGCTTCGCCTTGGACATTAGAGCTAGCAATGAGCAGTTCTTC. Residues: CASSFALDIRASNEQFF.

The genes are TRBV6-2 or TRBV6-3 and TRBJ1-5; a possible D gene is TRBD1 (5 bases). This CDR3 contains 16 residues. Germline lookup yields CDR1 MNHEY and CDR2 SVGEGT. Trimming removed 5 bases from V and 1 base from J, with 15 bases in between. The CDR3 protein is CASSQIHGASNQPQHF. CDR3 bases: TGTGCCAGCAGTCAGATACACGGGGCGAGCAATCAGCCCCAGCATTTT.

V gene TRBV5-6 combines with J gene TRBJ2-5; 14 nucleotides align to TRBD2. The ends lost 4 bases at V and 4 bases at J; junction bases unmatched: 12. The CDR3 sequence is 18 residues long. Germline loops: CDR1 SGHDT, CDR2 YYEEEE. CDR3 region: CASSPPGTSGGYGETQYF. The CDR3 nucleotides are TGTGCCAGCAGCCCCCCCGGGACTAGCGGGGGTTACGGAGAGACCCAGTACTTC. Looking up the rest from reference TRBV5-6 and TRBJ2-5 gives the full variable domain: DAGVTQSPTHLIKTRGQQVTLRCSPKSGHDTVSWYQQALGQGPQFIFQYYEEEERQRGNFPDRFSGHQFPNYSSELNVNALLLGDSALYLCASSPPGTSGGYGETQYFGPGTRLLVL.

This clonotype was seen only a few times. The V and J genes are TRBV3-1 and TRBJ1-4; a possible D gene is TRBD1 (5 bases). CDR3 length: 14 residues. The V gene lost 2 bases and the J gene lost 7 bases, with 11 bases spanning the gap. Germline V gene lookup returns CDR1 LGHDT and CDR2 YNNKEL (reference sequence). Written as DNA, the CDR3 is TGTGCCAGCAGCCAACAGACAGCGGTTGAAAAACTGTTTTTT. This gives the protein CASSQQTAVEKLFF.

This clonotype was seen only a few times. This chain connects TRBV14 to TRBJ2-7; D remains unclear. Germline CDR1 SGHDN, CDR2 FVKESK. V lost 0 bases, J lost 0 bases, and 6 bases lay in between. This CDR3 has 14 amino acids. Here the CDR3 reads CASSQDSLSYEQYF. The CDR3 DNA reads TGTGCCAGCAGCCAAGATTCTCTCTCCTACGAGCAGTACTTC.

This clonotype appeared a few times. The J gene is TRBJ2-3, the V gene TRBV5-1; 8 bases are a match to TRBD1. Germline lookup yields CDR1 SGHRS and CDR2 YFSETQ. The CDR3 spans 15 residues. V trimming: 4 bases; J trimming: 3 bases; junction bases outside the gene matches: 7. The CDR3 protein is CASSPDRADTDTQYF. For the CDR3, the DNA is TGCGCCAGCAGCCCGGACAGGGCGGATACAGATACGCAGTATTTT.

This clonotype was recorded a few times. V gene TRBV7-2 combines with J gene TRBJ2-1; 9 nucleotides match TRBD2. The V and J ends lost 5 bases and 3 bases, in that order; junction bases with no gene match: 5. The CDR3 totals 15 residues. Germline V gives CDR1 SGHTA, CDR2 FQGNSA. The CDR3 region is CASSTQRGDYNEQFF. CDR3 bases: TGTGCCAGCAGCACACAGCGGGGGGACTACAATGAGCAGTTCTTC.

The chain employs TRBV12-3 or TRBV12-4 and TRBJ2-7; 8 nucleotides agree with TRBD1. The length of the CDR3 is 14 residues. V lost 5 bases, J lost 7 bases, and 10 bases stayed unmatched. DNA for the CDR3: TGTGCCAGCAGTACCGACAGGGGTCCTCGTGAGCAGTACTTC. Protein product: CASSTDRGPREQYF.

In its sample, this clonotype was seen a few times. The genes are TRBV5-1 and TRBJ2-7; possibly TRBD1 for D (6 bases). Trimming left V 2 bases short and J 3 bases short, with 12 bases between. CDR1 and CDR2 (germline): SGHRS, YFSETQ. This CDR3 spans 14 amino acids. The CDR3 region has the DNA TGCGCCAGCAGCTTCGAGACAGGATTCTACGAGCAGTACTTC. This gives the protein CASSFETGFYEQYF.

This clonotype was picked up a small number of times. The V call is TRBV5-1, the J call TRBJ2-5, with 8 bases aligning to TRBD2. This CDR3 is 15 amino acids long. The germline CDR1 and CDR2 sequences are SGHRS and YFSETQ. V gave up 0 bases and J gave up 5 bases; unmatched junction bases: 6. The CDR3 coding sequence is TGCGCCAGCAGCTTGGAACCGGGGGGGCAGGAGACCCAGTACTTC. Translated, it gives CASSLEPGGQETQYF.

This clonotype was picked up a small number of times. The genes are TRBV20-1 and TRBJ2-7, with 11 positions matching TRBD2. The ends lost 0 bases at V and 2 bases at J; junction bases unmatched: 3. The germline V gene encodes CDR1 DFQATT and CDR2 SNEGSKA (reference sequence). CDR3 length: 15 amino acids. CDR3 in DNA: TGCAGTGCTAGAGATACTAGCGGGGGCACCTACGAGCAGTACTTC. Encoded protein: CSARDTSGGTYEQYF.

This clonotype has a handful of counts. CDR3 sequence (DNA): TGTGCCAGCAGCTTAACGGGGGGAAATGAAAAACTGTTTTTT. This sequence encodes CASSLTGGNEKLFF. The J gene is TRBJ1-4, the V gene TRBV7-2, with D tentatively TRBD1 (5 bases). Germline V lookup: CDR1 SGHTA, CDR2 FQGNSA. The CDR3 covers 14 residues. V lost 2 bases, J lost 5 bases, and 9 bases lay in between.

The J gene is TRBJ2-7, the V gene TRBV5-5, with TRBD2 matching 7 bases. Germline assignment: CDR1 SGHKS and CDR2 YYEKEE (reference sequence). J lost 2 bases, V lost 2 bases, and 7 bases had no gene match. This CDR3 is built from 15 residues. Here the CDR3 DNA reads TGTGCCAGCAGCTTAAACCCGAGCGGGACCTACGAGCAGTACGTC. It encodes CASSLNPSGTYEQYV.

The rearrangement links TRBV28 to TRBJ1-4; no clear D gene. V dropped 3 bases and J dropped 4 bases, with 9 bases sitting between them. Germline V gene sequence: CDR1 MDHEN, CDR2 SYDVKM. The CDR3 covers 14 residues. In DNA, the CDR3 is TGTGCCAGCAGTTTTCGGCAGATTAATGAAAAACTGTTTTTT. It is translated as CASSFRQINEKLFF. Drawing the rest from reference TRBV28 and TRBJ1-4, the complete variable domain is DVKVTQSSRYLVKRTGEKVFLECVQDMDHENMFWYRQDPGLGLRLIYFSYDVKMKEKGDIPEGYSVSREKKERFSLILESASTNQTSMYLCASSFRQINEKLFFGSGTQLSVL.

This clonotype was observed at least ten times. The J gene is TRBJ2-5, the V gene TRBV4-2, with D tentatively TRBD1 or TRBD2 (5 bases each). V lost 3 bases and J 7 bases, leaving 18 bases between the germline ends. This CDR3 spans 15 amino acids. CDR1 LGHNA and CDR2 YNFKEQ come from the germline V gene. The DNA of the CDR3 is TGTGCCAGCAGCCAGGGGACGCAACCTGGGGGGACCCAGTACTTC. Residues: CASSQGTQPGGTQYF.

There are a few counts of this clonotype. The V call is TRBV5-1, the J call TRBJ2-3; D gene unclear. The CDR3 contains 14 residues. V was cut by 5 bases and J by 2 bases, with 12 bases left in between. Germline lookup yields CDR1 SGHRS and CDR2 YFSETQ. The CDR3 is CASRGPTTTDTQYF. DNA for the CDR3: TGCGCCAGCAGGGGCCCAACCACCACAGATACGCAGTATTTT. Variable domain in full (rest from reference TRBV5-1 and TRBJ2-3): KAGVTQTPRYLIKTRGQQVTLSCSPISGHRSVSWYQQTPGQGLQFLFEYFSETQRNKGNFPGRFSGRQFSNSRSEMNVSTLELGDSALYLCASRGPTTTDTQYFGPGTRLTVL.

This clonotype turned up a few times. This chain connects TRBV5-1 to TRBJ2-1, with TRBD2 matching 8 bases. The CDR3 runs 14 residues. The trim removed 0 bases at V and 10 bases at J, leaving 6 bases unmatched. The germline CDR1 and CDR2 sequences are SGHRS and YFSETQ. The CDR3 DNA reads as TGCGCCAGCAGCTTGGGACTAGCGACTAGAGAGCAGTTCTTC. Its protein product is CASSLGLATREQFF.

The sample holds a few counts of this clonotype. The V and J genes are TRBV3-1 and TRBJ1-4; D is ambiguous. The CDR3 extends over 13 amino acids. V lost 1 base, J lost 5 bases, and 5 bases lay in between. Germline CDR1 is LGHDT and CDR2 is YNNKEL (reference sequence). The CDR3 loop is CASSQGWNEKLFF. CDR3 sequence (DNA): TGTGCCAGCAGCCAAGGCTGGAATGAAAAACTGTTTTTT.